This T cell receptor beta chain was sequenced for a study of blood T cell repertoires in COVID-19. Looking at the study overall: PBMCs, B-cell-depleted T cells, or T cells were the source of the cDNA or gDNA that made up the material.

Germline V gene data show CDR1 as SGHNT and CDR2 as YENEEA. Trimming shortened V by 1 base and J by 10 bases, and 14 bases separated the two germline ends. The CDR3 spans 14 residues. The protocol was immunoSEQ multiplex PCR, while the TCRdb copy is restricted to in-frame clones and leaves out a portion. The profile covers about 260,000 clones, with roughly 86% appearing a single time and approximately 2.3% taken by the ten largest. The TCR was taken from a woman aged 50 to 65 with acute or convalescent COVID-19. The V and J genes are TRBV11-3 and TRBJ2-1; tentatively, D is TRBD1 (6 bases). Material: peripheral blood. CDR3 sequence: CASSLGEGTGEQFF. CDR3 DNA: TGTGCCAGCAGCTTAGGCGAGGGTACAGGGGAGCAGTTCTTC.